This T cell receptor (beta chain) is from a study of cytomegalovirus exposure and HLA in healthy donors. Deletions cut 2 bases from V and 6 bases from J, with 5 bases between. The CDR3 totals 12 residues. Per germline, CDR1 SGHNT and CDR2 YYREEE (reference sequence). The primer mix had 60 Vbeta and 13 Jbeta primers. Sequencing used immunoSEQ multiplex PCR; TCRdb keeps in-frame clones, though not all of them. This table holds 150,000 to 200,000 clones, approximately 81% found once. The chain couples TRBV5-4 to TRBJ2-2, with D unresolved. Sequences were obtained from PBMCs. This receptor was taken from a man aged 50-60 years in good health and CMV-seropositive. In DNA form, the CDR3 reads TGTGCCAGCAGCTTATCTTCCGGGGAGCTGTTTTTT. Translating it yields CASSLSSGELFF.